Given below is one T cell receptor beta chain in context. The antigen is undetermined. Being one base from a much bigger clone, this may be a read error. The CDR3 is made up of 15 amino acids. Germline CDR1 reads SNHLY; CDR2 reads FYNNEI. RNA transcripts served as the template for amplifying TCR beta CDR3 regions. Researchers ran a first-round RT-PCR on the TCR CDR3 using the HTBI primer set. TCRdb recomputed calls from the multiplex PCR reads with MiXCR, one row per CDR3 protein. This sample has some 400,000 distinct CDR3 sequences, with approximately 15% found just once. Clinical symptoms, serum thyroxine, TRAb, thyroid ultrasound and orbital computed tomography informed diagnoses. The data derive from a study of T cells in Graves' hyperthyroidism and ophthalmopathy. Study results and limitations: Blood also contained most expanded thyroid clonotypes above 0.001.

This receptor was obtained from an older woman with Graves' hyperthyroidism. This chain uses TRBV2 with TRBJ2-2; 9 bases line up with TRBD2. What was sequenced was blood. The CDR3 reads CAGSDSGRNTGELFF. CDR3 sequence (DNA): TGTGCCGGCAGTGATAGCGGGAGAAACACCGGGGAGCTGTTTTTT.